Included here is one T cell receptor (beta chain) sequence, with context. The data are from a study of T cell responses to AZD1222 COVID-19 vaccine. Data came from immunoSEQ multiplex PCR; TCRdb stores just in-frame clones and leaves some out. Of about 140,000 clones in the sample, 85% to 90% were seen once. The CDR3 is 15 amino acids. Germline V CDR1 and CDR2: MDHEN, SYDVKM. J lost 7 bases, V lost 6 bases, and 9 bases had no gene match. The clonotype originates from an adult who received the AZD1222 COVID-19 vaccine. V and J are TRBV28 and TRBJ1-5; 10 bases align to TRBD1. Sequencing was performed on peripheral blood, taken 28 days after the second AZD1222 dose. CDR3 sequence: CASRPTGTGVQPQHF. The CDR3 region has the DNA TGTGCCAGCAGACCGACCGGGACAGGGGTGCAGCCCCAGCATTTT.